This T cell receptor beta chain was sequenced in a study of metastatic and nonmetastatic thyroid tumors. Study summary: Repertoires from blood and tumor or nodule tissue of malignant and benign thyroid patients were compared.

All patients were untreated before thyroid surgery. General observations from the study: Significantly greater TCR beta diversity was reportedly found in malignant thyroid tumors than in benign nodules (in blood and tumor).

Germline CDR1 is SGHAT and CDR2 is FQDESV (reference sequence). Trimming took 7 bases from V and 2 from J; bases not matched to a gene: 17. The CDR3 loop spans 17 amino acids. Original methodology: Built for papillary thyroid cancer, a distant-metastasis classifier drew on CDR3 differences across clinicopathological groups. TCRdb called clones again from the PCR reads with MiXCR. TCRdb's processing, not the study's, gives the V and J calls here. Seen here are 85,000 to 95,000 clones, more than 12% observed once, and the top ten hold 3.6%. Concerning this clone itself: Its specificity is unknown. A much larger clone lies a single base off, so this may be a read error.

This clonotype was obtained from a female donor with papillary thyroid cancer or a benign thyroid nodule (not recorded which). Some clones in this sample may be carry-over from other donors' samples. V and J are TRBV11-1 and TRBJ2-7, with TRBD2 matching 7 bases. Sequences were obtained from blood. CDR3 in DNA: TGTGCCAGCATCTCGATGCCCCCCATGGCGGGGGCCTACGAGCAGTACTTC. Translated: CASISMPPMAGAYEQYF.